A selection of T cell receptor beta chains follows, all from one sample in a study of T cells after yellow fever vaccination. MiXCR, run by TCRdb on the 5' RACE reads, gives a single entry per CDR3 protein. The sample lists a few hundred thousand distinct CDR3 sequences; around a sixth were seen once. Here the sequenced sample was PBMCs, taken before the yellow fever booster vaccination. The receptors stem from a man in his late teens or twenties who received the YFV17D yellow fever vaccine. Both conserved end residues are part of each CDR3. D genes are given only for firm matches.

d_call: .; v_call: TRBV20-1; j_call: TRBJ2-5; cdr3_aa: CSALQGSATQYF
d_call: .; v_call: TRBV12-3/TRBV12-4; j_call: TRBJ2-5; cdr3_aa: CASSFSQEETQYF
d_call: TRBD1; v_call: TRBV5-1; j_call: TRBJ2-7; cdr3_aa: CASSLFGTGSSYEQYF
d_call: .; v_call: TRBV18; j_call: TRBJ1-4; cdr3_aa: CASSPWAGANEKLFF
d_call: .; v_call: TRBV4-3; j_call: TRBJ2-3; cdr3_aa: CASSQDPRGADTQYF
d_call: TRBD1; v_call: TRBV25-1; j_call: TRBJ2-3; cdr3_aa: CASRKTGGTDTQYF
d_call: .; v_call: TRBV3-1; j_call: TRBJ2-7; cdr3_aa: CASSQGSSLASSYEQYF
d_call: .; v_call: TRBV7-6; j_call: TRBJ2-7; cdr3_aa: CASSLRPDSYEQYF
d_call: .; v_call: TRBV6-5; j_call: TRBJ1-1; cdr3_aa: CASNQGSTEAFF
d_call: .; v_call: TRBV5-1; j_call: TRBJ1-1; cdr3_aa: CASSLALGKNTEAIF
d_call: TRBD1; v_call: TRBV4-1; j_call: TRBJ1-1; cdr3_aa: CASSPDRVGAEAFF
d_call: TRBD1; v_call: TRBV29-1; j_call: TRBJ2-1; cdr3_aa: CSVLLRDSSNEQFF
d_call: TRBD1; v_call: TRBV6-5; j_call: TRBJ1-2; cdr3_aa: CASTLKTGGSGYTF
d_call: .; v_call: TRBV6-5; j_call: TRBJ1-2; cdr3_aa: CASSPGRAAYGYTF
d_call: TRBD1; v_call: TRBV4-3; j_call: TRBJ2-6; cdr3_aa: CASSPRTGGANVLTF
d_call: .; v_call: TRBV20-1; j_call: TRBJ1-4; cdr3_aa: CSAREQINEKLFF
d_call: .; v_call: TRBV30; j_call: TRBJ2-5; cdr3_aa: CAYSTTETQYF
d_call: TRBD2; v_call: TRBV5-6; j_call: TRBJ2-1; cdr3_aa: CASSFRGGYNEQFF
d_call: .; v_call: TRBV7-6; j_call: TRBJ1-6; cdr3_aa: CASSSPGNSPLHF
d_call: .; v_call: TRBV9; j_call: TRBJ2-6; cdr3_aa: CASSRTGSPTSGANVLTF
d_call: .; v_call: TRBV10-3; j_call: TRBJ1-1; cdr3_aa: CAINFQGGTEAFF
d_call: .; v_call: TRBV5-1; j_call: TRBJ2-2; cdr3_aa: CASSLLGNTGELFF
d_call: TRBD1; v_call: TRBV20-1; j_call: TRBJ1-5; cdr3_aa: CSARGPGGLYQPQHF
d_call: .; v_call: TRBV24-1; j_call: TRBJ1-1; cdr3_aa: CATSDFGSEAFF
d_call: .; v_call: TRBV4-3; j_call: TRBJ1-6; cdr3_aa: CASSQDPQAGSPLHF
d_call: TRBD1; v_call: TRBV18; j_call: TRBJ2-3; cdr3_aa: CASSQGTGGTDTQYF
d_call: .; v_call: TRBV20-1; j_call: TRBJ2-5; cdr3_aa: CSAPDRVGGTQYF
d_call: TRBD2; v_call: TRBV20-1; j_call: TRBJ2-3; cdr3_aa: CSARVAGEDTQYF
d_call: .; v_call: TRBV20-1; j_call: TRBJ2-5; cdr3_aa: CSARFPGWETQYF
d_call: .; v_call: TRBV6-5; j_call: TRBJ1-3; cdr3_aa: CASSLGRVSSGNTIYF
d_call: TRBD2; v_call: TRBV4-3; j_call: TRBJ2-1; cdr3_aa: CASSQLAGGNYNEQFF
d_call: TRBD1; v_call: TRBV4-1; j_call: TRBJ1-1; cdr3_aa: CAGRTGAGEAFF
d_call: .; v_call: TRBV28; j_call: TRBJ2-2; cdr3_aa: CASSLGGAVSGELFF
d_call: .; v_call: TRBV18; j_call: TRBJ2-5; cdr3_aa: CASSPRTGRIETQYF
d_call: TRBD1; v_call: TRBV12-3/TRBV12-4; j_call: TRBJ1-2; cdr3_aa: CASSLLGGAGYTF
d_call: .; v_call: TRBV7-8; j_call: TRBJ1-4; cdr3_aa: CASSPSPGGGEKLFF
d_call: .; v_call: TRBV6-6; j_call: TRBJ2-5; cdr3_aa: CASSYNSGETQYF
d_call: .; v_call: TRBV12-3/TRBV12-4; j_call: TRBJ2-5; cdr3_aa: CASSRPRAQYF
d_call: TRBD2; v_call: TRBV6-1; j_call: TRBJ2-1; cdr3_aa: CASSEASGRFNNEQFF
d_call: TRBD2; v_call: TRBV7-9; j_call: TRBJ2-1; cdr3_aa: CASSVEFGLAWNEQFF
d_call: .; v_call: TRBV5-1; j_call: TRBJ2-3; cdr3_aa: CASSLSGLADTQYF
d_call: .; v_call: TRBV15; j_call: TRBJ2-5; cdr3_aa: CATSYRTHAYF
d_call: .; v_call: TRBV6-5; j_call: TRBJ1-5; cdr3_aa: CASSPRPGSTGEGPQHF
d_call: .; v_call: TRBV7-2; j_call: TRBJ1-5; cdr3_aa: CASSPFEAQPQHF
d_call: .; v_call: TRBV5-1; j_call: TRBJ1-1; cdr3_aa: CASTNLGMNTEAFF
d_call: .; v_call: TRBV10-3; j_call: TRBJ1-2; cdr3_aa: CAIRVGGSGYTF
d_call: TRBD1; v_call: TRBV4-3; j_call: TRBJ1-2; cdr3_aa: CASSQDPRGQTNYGYTF
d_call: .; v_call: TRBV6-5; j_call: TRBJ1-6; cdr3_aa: CASSYSSGHKGPLHF
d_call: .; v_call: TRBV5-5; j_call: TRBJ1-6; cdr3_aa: CASSFAPAGRNSPLHF
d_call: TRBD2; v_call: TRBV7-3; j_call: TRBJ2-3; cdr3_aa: CASSQTSPDTQYF
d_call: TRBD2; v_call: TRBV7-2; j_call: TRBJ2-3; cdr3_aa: CAIAGTSGTDTQYF
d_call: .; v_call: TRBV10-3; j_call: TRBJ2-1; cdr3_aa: CAIRTLGPEQFF
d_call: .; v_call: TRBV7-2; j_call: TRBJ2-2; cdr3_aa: CASSLAAGSGTGELFF
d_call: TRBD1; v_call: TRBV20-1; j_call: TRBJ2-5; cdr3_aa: CSASSPGTGSQETQYF
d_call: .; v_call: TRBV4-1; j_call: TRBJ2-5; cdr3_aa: CASSQNREYQETQYF
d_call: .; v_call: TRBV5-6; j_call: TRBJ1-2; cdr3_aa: CASSLERLHTF
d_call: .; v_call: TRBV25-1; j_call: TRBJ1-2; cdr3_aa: CASRSGVGGYTF
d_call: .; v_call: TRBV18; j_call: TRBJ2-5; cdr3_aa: CASSPRQGTKETQYF